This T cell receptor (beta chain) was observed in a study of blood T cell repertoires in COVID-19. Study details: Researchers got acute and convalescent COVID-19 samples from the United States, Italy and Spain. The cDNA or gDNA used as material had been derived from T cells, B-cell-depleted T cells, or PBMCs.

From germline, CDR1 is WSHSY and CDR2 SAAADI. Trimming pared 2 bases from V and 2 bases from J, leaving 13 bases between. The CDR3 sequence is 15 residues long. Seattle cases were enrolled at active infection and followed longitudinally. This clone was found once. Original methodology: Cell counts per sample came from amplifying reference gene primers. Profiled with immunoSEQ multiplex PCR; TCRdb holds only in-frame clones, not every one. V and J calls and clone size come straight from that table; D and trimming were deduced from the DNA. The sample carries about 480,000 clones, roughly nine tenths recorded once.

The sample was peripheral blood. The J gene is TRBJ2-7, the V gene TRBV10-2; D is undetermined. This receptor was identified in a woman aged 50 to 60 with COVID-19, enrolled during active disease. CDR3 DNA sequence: TGCGCCAGCAGTGAGCATACAGTAATCGCCTACGAGCAGTACTTC. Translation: CASSEHTVIAYEQYF.